Shown below are 11 T cell receptor beta chains from a single sample sequenced in a study of neurological immune-mediated disorders (dated by TCRdb to between 2018 and 2021). The library was produced with 5' RACE. Data came from an Illumina HiSeq 2500. TCRdb applied fastp at Q25 and MiXCR to the public reads, then kept only in-frame beta chains. For every CDR3 protein sequence, its rows merge into one entry that carries the most common genes and DNA. The sample contains over 65,000 distinct CDR3 sequences, around 9.9% of them found a single time. The top ten clonotypes cover about 1.7% of the sample. The sequencing input was PBMCs. These receptors originate from a man aged 50 or older in good health.

The table lists this clonotype with many counts. This rearrangement joins TRBV11-1 to TRBJ2-7, with 9 bases identical to TRBD1. Unmatched junction bases numbered 6, after V lost 5 bases and J lost 4 bases. Germline V gives CDR1 SGHAT, CDR2 FQDESV (reference sequence). CDR3 size: 14 residues. In DNA form, the CDR3 reads TGTGCCAGCAGCGACCGGGACAGGGAATACGAGCAGTACTTC. This translates into CASSDRDREYEQYF.

This clonotype appeared many times. The V and J genes are TRBV7-2 and TRBJ1-1; tentative D call: TRBD1 (6 bases). CDR1 and CDR2 from the germline V gene are SGHTA and FQGNSA. The V and J ends lost 7 bases and 4 bases respectively, with 22 bases between them. The CDR3 covers 16 residues. CDR3 sequence: CASTLGRGGQGTEAFF. The CDR3 nucleotides are TGTGCCAGCACCCTGGGGAGGGGGGGCCAGGGCACTGAAGCTTTCTTT.

This clonotype was observed at least ten times. This chain joins TRBV7-2 and TRBJ2-3, with TRBD2 matching 12 bases. Germline CDR1 reads SGHTA; CDR2 reads FQGNSA. The CDR3 runs 17 residues. The junction had 9 bases not matched to a gene; V was cut back by 2 bases and J by 6 bases. This CDR3 is CASSLKTTSGGADTQYF. The DNA of the CDR3 is TGTGCCAGCAGCTTAAAGACGACTAGCGGGGGTGCGGATACGCAGTATTTT.

The sample holds many counts of this clonotype. The CDR3 DNA reads as TGTGCCAGCTCGCTGGGACTAGGGAATGAGCAGTTCTTC. Protein: CASSLGLGNEQFF. This chain connects TRBV18 to TRBJ2-1; TRBD2 agrees at 8 bases. The length of the CDR3 is 13 residues. Looked up from germline, CDR1 is KGHSH and CDR2 is LQKENI. J lost 7 bases, V lost 6 bases, and 5 bases had no gene match. Full variable domain (remainder filled in from reference TRBV18 and TRBJ2-1): NAGVMQNPRHLVRRRGQEARLRCSPMKGHSHVYWYRQLPEEGLKFMVYLQKENIIDESGMPKERFSAEFPKEGPSILRIQQVVRGDSAAYFCASSLGLGNEQFFGPGTRLTVL.

This clonotype was observed many times. The chain couples TRBV6-1 to TRBJ2-2; 9 bases are a match to TRBD1. The CDR3 runs 15 residues. The V gene's germline CDR1 is MNHNS and CDR2 SASEGT. The V segment lost 5 bases and the J segment 4 bases; nucleotides outside the gene matches: 5. Here the CDR3 reads CASSLDRGGTGELFF. The CDR3 DNA sequence: TGTGCCAGCAGTTTGGACAGGGGAGGCACCGGGGAGCTGTTTTTT.

V is TRBV27 and J is TRBJ2-5; 10 positions match TRBD2. The CDR3 runs to 14 residues. V gave up 6 bases and J gave up 3 bases; unmatched junction bases: 4. Germline V gene lookup returns CDR1 MNHEY and CDR2 SMNVEV (reference sequence). This CDR3 reads CASSPSGGEETQYF. The CDR3 DNA reads TGTGCCAGCAGCCCGAGCGGGGGGGAAGAGACCCAGTACTTC.

This clonotype has ten or more counts. V is TRBV20-1 and J is TRBJ1-1; 7 bases align to TRBD1. Germline CDR1 is DFQATT and CDR2 is SNEGSKA (reference sequence). The CDR3 is made up of 14 amino acids. Unmatched junction bases numbered 4, after V lost 3 bases and J lost 0 bases. The CDR3 loop reads CSASTGQMNTEAFF. DNA of the CDR3: TGCAGTGCTAGCACGGGACAGATGAACACTGAAGCTTTCTTT.

This clonotype was found many times. The chain has TRBV21-1 and TRBJ1-2. TRBV21-1 is an annotated pseudogene. The CDR3 runs to 14 residues. CDR3 sequence reads: CASSKDAVNYGYTF. CDR3 DNA sequence: TGTGCCAGCAGCAAAGATGCGGTAAACTATGGCTACACCTTC.

The table lists this clonotype with many counts. The CDR3 is CATLSGGPHEQYF. Written as DNA, the CDR3 is TGTGCCACCCTTAGCGGGGGGCCCCACGAGCAGTACTTC. This rearrangement joins TRBV6-1 to TRBJ2-7; 10 bases map to TRBD2. The CDR3 contains 13 residues. Per germline, CDR1 MNHNS and CDR2 SASEGT. The ends lost 10 bases at V and 5 bases at J; junction bases unmatched: 8.

This clonotype has at least ten counts. The V and J genes are TRBV5-6 and TRBJ2-5; D gene uncertain. V was pared by 2 bases and J by 8 bases, with 22 bases between. The germline gives CDR1 SGHDT, CDR2 YYEEEE. The CDR3 loop spans 16 amino acids. The CDR3 bases are TGTGCCAGCAGCTTTATAGCTGCGAACGGTCCGGGCACCCAGTACTTC. Its protein is CASSFIAANGPGTQYF.

This clonotype was observed at least ten times. J is TRBJ2-5 and V is TRBV3-1; TRBD2 agrees at 11 bases. J gave up 8 bases and V 6 bases, and 5 bases lay outside the gene matches. This CDR3 has 13 amino acids. The germline V gene has CDR1 LGHDT and CDR2 YNNKEL (reference sequence). The CDR3 coding sequence is TGTGCCAGCAGAATCGGGACTAGCGGAACCCAGTACTTC. As protein: CASRIGTSGTQYF.